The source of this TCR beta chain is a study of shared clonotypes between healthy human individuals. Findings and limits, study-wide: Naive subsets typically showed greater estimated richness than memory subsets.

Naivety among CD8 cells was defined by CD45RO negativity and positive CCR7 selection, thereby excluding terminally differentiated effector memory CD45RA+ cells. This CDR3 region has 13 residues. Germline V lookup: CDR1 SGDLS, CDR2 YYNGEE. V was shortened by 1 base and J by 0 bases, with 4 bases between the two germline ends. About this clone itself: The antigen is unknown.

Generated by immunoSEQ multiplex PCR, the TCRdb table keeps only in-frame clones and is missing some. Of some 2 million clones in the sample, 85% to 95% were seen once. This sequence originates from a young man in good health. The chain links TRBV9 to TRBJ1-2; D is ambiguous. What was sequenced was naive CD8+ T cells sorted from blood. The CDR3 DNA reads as TGTGCCAGCAGCGTAAGAGCTAACTATGGCTACACCTTC. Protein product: CASSVRANYGYTF.